The 23 T cell receptor beta chains below all came from one sample that was sequenced in a study of cytomegalovirus exposure and HLA in healthy donors. The PCR ran on 60 Vbeta and 13 Jbeta primers. Using immunoSEQ multiplex PCR, the repertoire was profiled, and TCRdb retains in-frame clones only, with some absent. The profile shows roughly 170,000 clones, approximately 77% of them singletons. The specimen sequenced was PBMCs. These receptors were obtained from a female donor in good health and CMV-seronegative.

With regard to this clone: One junction end does not reproduce the germline sequence, and a read error may be involved. The chain joins TRBV25-1 to TRBJ1-2; possible D gene TRBD1, 5 bases. Germline V gene data show CDR1 as MGHDK and CDR2 as SYGVNS. The CDR3 is made up of 10 amino acids. CDR3 sequence: CASSEYDSCF. In nucleotides, the CDR3 is TGTGCCAGCAGTGAATATGACAGCTGCTTC.

This clone turned up a few times. The V call is TRBV28, the J call TRBJ1-2; tentatively, D is TRBD1 (5 bases). Germline values: CDR1 MDHEN, CDR2 SYDVKM. Between the trimmed V and J ends, which lost 6 bases and 8 bases, there was a span of 10 bases. The CDR3 totals 11 residues. This chain's CDR3 is CASSPRVGYTF. Written as DNA, the CDR3 is TGTGCCAGCAGCCCCAGGGTCGGCTACACCTTC.

The chain uses TRBV30 and TRBJ2-5, with 11 bases fitting TRBD2. Trimming took 2 bases from V and 0 from J; bases not matched to a gene: 8. This CDR3 contains 17 residues. Germline CDR1 reads GTSNPN; CDR2 reads SVGIG (reference sequence). CDR3 amino acids: CAWSRSASGGYQETQYF. The CDR3 region has the DNA TGTGCCTGGAGTAGGTCCGCTAGCGGGGGGTACCAAGAGACCCAGTACTTC.

V is TRBV29-1 and J is TRBJ2-1; the D gene is possibly TRBD1 (5 bases). V lost 0 bases to trimming and J lost 8 bases, with 17 bases between them. Germline CDR1 is SQVTM and CDR2 is ANQGSEA. The CDR3 is 15 amino acids. Here the CDR3 reads CSVEDRGRQVHEQFF. Written as DNA, the CDR3 is TGCAGCGTTGAAGATAGGGGTCGGCAGGTACATGAGCAGTTCTTC.

The gene calls are TRBV28 and TRBJ2-5; D is unresolved. The J call may be in error: the DNA end matches TRBJ2-7 better. The CDR3 length is 11 residues. The V gene's germline CDR1 is MDHEN and CDR2 SYDVKM. CDR3 loop: CASSPYREQYF. CDR3 in DNA: TGTGCCAGCAGCCCCTACCGCGAGCAGTACTTC.

The chain uses TRBV11-2 and TRBJ2-1; tentatively, D is TRBD1 (6 bases). CDR3 length: 12 amino acids. Germline assignment: CDR1 SGHAT and CDR2 FQNNGV. V lost 1 base and J 10 bases, leaving 8 bases between the germline ends. The DNA of the CDR3 is TGTGCCAGCAGCTTAGTAACAGGGGAGCAGTTCTTC. Protein: CASSLVTGEQFF.

This chain uses TRBV11-3 with TRBJ2-2, with a tentative D call TRBD2 (6 bases). CDR1 and CDR2 (germline): SGHNT, YENEEA. The ends were cut back, 4 bases at V and 6 bases at J, with 6 bases in the middle. The CDR3 has 12 amino acids. For the CDR3, the DNA is TGTGCCAGCAGCTGGGAGGCCGGGGAGCTGTTTTTT. This gives the protein CASSWEAGELFF.

The CDR3 nucleotides read TGTGCCAGCAGCTTAGGTCTGGGGGCGCATCAGCCCCAGCATTTT. Amino acid sequence: CASSLGLGAHQPQHF. The chain joins TRBV7-8 to TRBJ1-5, with D perhaps matching TRBD1 (6 bases). The CDR3 runs to 15 residues. CDR1 and CDR2 from the germline V gene are SGHVS and FQNEAQ. V lost 1 base and J lost 5, with 12 bases in between.

The rearrangement joins TRBV4-1 to TRBJ2-2; the D gene is possibly TRBD1 (6 bases). Germline V gene lookup returns CDR1 MGHRA and CDR2 YSYEKL. The CDR3 has 16 residues. V lost 4 bases to trimming and J lost 4 bases, with 16 bases between them. CDR3 DNA sequence: TGCGCCAGCAGCCGGGGGCGAGGAGGAGGCACCGGGGAGCTGTTTTTT. This gives the protein CASSRGRGGGTGELFF.

This chain links TRBV27 with TRBJ1-5; D not resolved. CDR1 and CDR2 (germline): MNHEY, SMNVEV (reference sequence). V was trimmed by 6 bases and J by 3 bases, leaving 15 bases between them. The CDR3 has 15 residues. DNA of the CDR3: TGTGCCAGCAGCTCCCTTGGAGGGTCCAATCAGCCCCAGCATTTT. It translates to CASSSLGGSNQPQHF.

The rearrangement uses TRBV5-5 and TRBJ1-1; D is unresolved. The CDR3 has 13 residues. Germline-derived CDR1 and CDR2 are SGHKS and YYEKEE (reference sequence). V lost 1 base and J 4 bases, leaving 8 bases between the germline ends. The CDR3 region is CASSLREVTEAFF. CDR3 sequence (DNA): TGTGCCAGCAGCTTGAGGGAGGTCACTGAAGCTTTCTTT.

The rearrangement uses TRBV28 and TRBJ1-4; D is possibly TRBD1 (5 bases). CDR1 is MDHEN and CDR2 is SYDVKM in the germline V gene. V lost 3 bases and J 8 bases, leaving 13 bases between the germline ends. The CDR3 has 14 amino acids. CDR3 in amino acids: CASSFPPRQEKLFF. The CDR3 DNA follows: TGTGCCAGCAGTTTCCCTCCCAGACAGGAAAAACTGTTTTTT.

The CDR3 region is CASGTGRVTEAFF. The CDR3 DNA reads as TGTGCCAGCGGGACAGGGAGGGTCACTGAAGCTTTCTTT. The chain recombines TRBV18 with TRBJ1-1, with 9 bases matching TRBD1. CDR1 is KGHSH and CDR2 is LQKENI in the germline V gene. This CDR3 comprises 13 residues. V gave up 8 bases and J gave up 4 bases; unmatched junction bases: 5.

The chain links TRBV7-2 to TRBJ1-1; D may be TRBD1 (6 bases). The CDR3 extends over 14 amino acids. V dropped 8 bases and J dropped 6 bases, with 19 bases sitting between them. Germline loops: CDR1 SGHTA, CDR2 FQGNSA. The chain's CDR3 is CASSRTVPGAEAFF. For the CDR3, the DNA is TGTGCCAGCTCGCGGACAGTGCCTGGGGCTGAAGCTTTCTTT.

This chain uses TRBV27 with TRBJ2-7; 11 positions match TRBD2. Germline loops: CDR1 MNHEY, CDR2 SMNVEV (reference sequence). The CDR3 runs to 15 residues. With V trimmed by 5 bases and J by 1 base, 4 bases remained unmatched. The CDR3 nucleotides are TGTGCCAGCAGTGGACTAGCGGGCCGATCCTACGAGCAGTACTTC. Its translation: CASSGLAGRSYEQYF.

The genes are TRBV28 and TRBJ1-2; maybe TRBD1 (5 bases). CDR1 and CDR2 (germline): MDHEN, SYDVKM. V lost 3 bases, J lost 5 bases, and 16 bases lay in between. The CDR3 contains 15 residues. This CDR3 reads CASSLSMGGGYGYTF. For the CDR3, the DNA is TGTGCCAGCAGTTTGAGCATGGGGGGAGGATATGGCTACACCTTC.

The rearrangement joins TRBV7-3 to TRBJ2-1; 10 bases agree with TRBD1. The CDR3 is 15 residues long. Germline V lookup: CDR1 SGHTA, CDR2 FQGTGA. With 5 bases clipped from V and 4 bases from J, the junction kept 5 bases outside the gene matches. CDR3 sequence reads: CASSPGQGGYNEQFF. Written as DNA, the CDR3 is TGTGCCAGCAGCCCCGGACAGGGGGGTTACAATGAGCAGTTCTTC.

This chain uses TRBV14 with TRBJ1-5, with a tentative D call TRBD1 (6 bases). Germline V CDR1 and CDR2: SGHDN, FVKESK. This CDR3 region has 13 residues. Trimming took 4 bases from V and 9 from J, leaving 13 bases between them. For the CDR3, the DNA is TGTGCCAGCAGCCCGGGACCCAGGGGGCCCCAGCATTTT. Translated, it gives CASSPGPRGPQHF.

This chain uses TRBV7-9 with TRBJ2-7; tentatively, D is TRBD2 (7 bases). Trimming took 1 base from V and 1 from J, leaving 11 bases between them. The V gene's germline CDR1 is SEHNR and CDR2 FQNEAQ (reference sequence). This CDR3 has 15 residues. CDR3 residues: CASSLEGGPSYEQYF. CDR3 DNA sequence: TGTGCCAGCAGCTTAGAGGGGGGGCCGTCCTACGAGCAGTACTTC.

The gene calls are TRBV7-9 and TRBJ2-1, with 10 nucleotides matching TRBD2. The germline V gene has CDR1 SEHNR and CDR2 FQNEAQ (reference sequence). This CDR3 is 16 amino acids long. Germline trimming cut 5 bases from V and 8 bases from J; bases unmatched to any gene: 12. The CDR3 DNA is TGTGCCAGCAGCCCCCAGACTAGCGGGCACCGCGATGAGCAGTTCTTC. Translated: CASSPQTSGHRDEQFF.

The V call is TRBV10-3, the J call TRBJ1-1; 9 positions match TRBD1. Germline V gives CDR1 ENHRY, CDR2 SYGVKD. Germline trimming cut 6 bases from V and 1 base from J; bases unmatched to any gene: 6. The CDR3 totals 15 residues. The CDR3 region has the DNA TGTGCCATCAGAGGGACAGGGTGGGAGAACACTGAAGCTTTCTTT. The encoded protein is CAIRGTGWENTEAFF.

The chain joins TRBV6-5 to TRBJ2-5; D remains unclear. The CDR3 runs to 13 residues. Per germline, CDR1 MNHEY and CDR2 SVGAGI. Trimming took off 5 bases at V and 0 bases at J, with 7 bases between the two ends. The CDR3: CASSPEYQETQYF. DNA of the CDR3: TGTGCCAGCAGTCCGGAGTACCAAGAGACCCAGTACTTC.

In this sample, this clone turned up a few times. This chain uses TRBV11-2 with TRBJ2-3; D is possibly TRBD2 (5 bases). Germline-derived CDR1 and CDR2 are SGHAT and FQNNGV. The CDR3 runs 15 residues. Trimming cost V 1 base and J 5 bases, with 13 bases left between them. CDR3 coding DNA: TGTGCCAGCAGCTTAGCCGCGGGTGGAGTAGATACGCAGTATTTT. Its protein is CASSLAAGGVDTQYF.